The 6 T cell receptor beta chains listed next were all sequenced from one sample in a study of regulatory T cells in long-lasting Graves disease. Assembly of TCR beta libraries relied on iRepertoire HTBI primers together with Arm-PCR of CDR3 regions. TCRdb re-analysed the multiplex PCR reads in MiXCR, keeping a single row per CDR3 protein. In the table there are hundreds of thousands of distinct CDR3 sequences, approximately 15% of which are singletons. Time point defined: newly diagnosed GD, antithyroid drugs for less than 3 months. Extracted RNA from PBMCs served as the source of the TCR library. The sample also formed part of further work on T cells in Graves' hyperthyroidism and ophthalmopathy.

Sequenced here: peripheral blood mononuclear cells (PBMCs), sampled at new diagnosis, from a patient treated with antithyroid drugs. The receptors derive from a woman in her 30s with Graves disease.

On this clonotype: A much larger clone sits a single nucleotide away, making a read error possible. The V and J genes are TRBV19 and TRBJ1-5; unclear D gene. Trimming removed 2 bases from V and 4 bases from J, with 12 bases in between. Germline-derived CDR1 and CDR2 are LNHDA and SQIVND (reference sequence). This CDR3 is 15 amino acids long. The CDR3 DNA is TGTGCCAGTAGTATACCCGGGATATGGAATCAGCCCCAGCATTTT. Protein sequence: CASSIPGIWNQPQHF.

This clonotype was recorded at least ten times. The rearrangement uses TRBV11-2 and TRBJ2-1; possible D gene TRBD1, 6 bases. V was pared by 5 bases and J by 12 bases, with 14 bases between. CDR1 is SGHAT, CDR2 FQNNGV, per germline. This CDR3 is 12 amino acids long. The CDR3 is CASSPMTGRQFF. Written as DNA, the CDR3 is TGTGCCAGCAGCCCCATGACAGGACGGCAGTTCTTC.

This clonotype was detected many times. This sequence joins TRBV2 and TRBJ2-1, with 12 bases that match TRBD2. With V trimmed by 5 bases and J by 8 bases, 4 bases remained unmatched. There are 14 residues in the CDR3. Per germline, CDR1 SNHLY and CDR2 FYNNEI. The CDR3 region has the DNA TGTGCCAGCAGTTTCTCTAGCGGGAGGGATGAGCAGTTCTTC. Protein product: CASSFSSGRDEQFF. The full variable domain, its missing parts supplied by reference TRBV2 and TRBJ2-1, is EPEVTQTPSHQVTQMGQEVILRCVPISNHLYFYWYRQILGQKVEFLVSFYNNEISEKSEIFDDQFSVERPDGSNFTLKIRSTKLEDSAMYFCASSFSSGRDEQFFGPGTRLTVL.

V and J are TRBV5-1 and TRBJ1-6; D ambiguous. The CDR3 runs to 15 residues. CDR1 is SGHRS, CDR2 YFSETQ, per germline. The V end was cut by 1 base, the J end by 3 bases, with 8 bases between. The CDR3 is CASSLSSGYNSPLHF. For the CDR3, the DNA is TGCGCCAGCAGCTTGTCGTCAGGCTATAATTCACCCCTCCACTTT.

In its sample, this clonotype was seen many times. The V gene is TRBV28, the J gene TRBJ2-2, with a weak D call TRBD2 (7 bases). V dropped 2 bases and J dropped 7 bases, with 20 bases sitting between them. The germline gives CDR1 MDHEN, CDR2 SYDVKM. The length of the CDR3 is 17 residues. CDR3: CASSLEPGGASFGELFF. The CDR3 DNA reads TGTGCCAGCAGTTTAGAACCGGGGGGCGCGTCATTCGGGGAGCTGTTTTTT.

This clonotype has at least ten counts. The chain uses TRBV9 and TRBJ2-1; D perhaps matches TRBD2 (5 bases). CDR3 length: 14 amino acids. V was shortened by 4 bases and J by 5 bases, with 13 bases between the two germline ends. CDR1 and CDR2 (germline): SGDLS, YYNGEE. The DNA of the CDR3 is TGTGCCAGCAGCACAGACCCCGGGAACAATGAGCAGTTCTTC. The encoded protein is CASSTDPGNNEQFF.